Presented here are 22 T cell receptor beta chains from one specimen sequenced in a study of T-cell memory formation after mild COVID-19. Via MiXCR, TCRdb re-called the 5' RACE reads, giving one row per CDR3 protein. The table records hundreds of thousands of distinct CDR3 sequences, 17% of them present only once. Input material: PBMCs or a T cell subset sorted from them (not recorded which). All receptors come from an adult woman who had mild COVID-19 (a few samples of this study predate the infection). Cell type and time point are not known.

This chain connects TRBV7-9 to TRBJ1-1; 7 nucleotides match TRBD1. This CDR3 is built from 14 residues. Germline trimming cut 5 bases from V and 8 bases from J; bases unmatched to any gene: 11. CDR1 and CDR2 (germline): SEHNR, FQNEAQ (reference sequence). In nucleotides, the CDR3 is TGTGCCAGCAGCCCACCGACAGGGATTTCCGAAGCTTTCTTT. Translated: CASSPPTGISEAFF.

This clonotype was seen more than once but under ten times. V and J are TRBV3-1 and TRBJ2-7; D ambiguous. This CDR3 spans 11 amino acids. The V and J ends lost 5 bases and 3 bases respectively, with 5 bases between them. Germline V gives CDR1 LGHDT, CDR2 YNNKEL (reference sequence). The CDR3 DNA follows: TGTGCCAGCAGCACCGACTACGAGCAGTACTTC. Translated: CASSTDYEQYF.

This clonotype has just a few counts. The chain employs TRBV29-1 and TRBJ2-3; the D call may be TRBD1 or TRBD2 (7 bases each). Germline-derived CDR1 and CDR2 are SQVTM and ANQGSEA. The CDR3 length is 14 residues. The germline V and J ends were trimmed by 2 bases and 3 bases, with 12 bases remaining between them. The CDR3 DNA follows: TGCAGCGTTGAAACGCAGGGGGGGACAGATACGCAGTATTTT. Translating it yields CSVETQGGTDTQYF.

The chain joins TRBV6-2 or TRBV6-3 to TRBJ2-7, with no clear D. Germline-derived CDR1 and CDR2 are MNHEY and SVGEGT. CDR3 length: 14 residues. V dropped 6 bases and J dropped 3 bases, with 15 bases sitting between them. CDR3 nucleotide sequence: TGTGCCAGCAGGCCCGTCGGCGTAAGCTACGAGCAGTACTTC. This translates into CASRPVGVSYEQYF.

This clonotype came up a few times. The V call is TRBV5-6, the J call TRBJ2-7; TRBD1 matches 7 bases. Germline V CDR1 and CDR2: SGHDT, YYEEEE. The length of the CDR3 is 12 residues. J lost 5 bases, V lost 5 bases, and 4 bases had no gene match. The CDR3 is CASRGQFNEQYF. CDR3 DNA: TGTGCCAGCAGGGGACAGTTCAACGAGCAGTACTTC.

The table lists this clonotype with a few counts. The genes are TRBV20-1 and TRBJ2-7; 10 bases agree with TRBD1. The CDR3 totals 15 residues. Germline V CDR1 and CDR2: DFQATT, SNEGSKA (reference sequence). Unmatched junction bases numbered 14, after V lost 6 bases and J lost 6 bases. The CDR3 sequence: CSAYGTGARKSEQYF. The CDR3 DNA reads as TGCAGTGCCTACGGGACAGGGGCTCGGAAAAGCGAGCAGTACTTC.

The sample holds a few counts of this clonotype. V is TRBV27 and J is TRBJ1-2, with D possibly being TRBD1 (6 bases). This CDR3 comprises 15 residues. The V gene lost 6 bases and the J gene lost 4 bases, with 18 bases spanning the gap. CDR1 is MNHEY and CDR2 is SMNVEV in the germline V gene (reference sequence). The CDR3 protein is CASSPRGTSVYGYTF. CDR3 bases: TGTGCCAGCAGCCCCCGGGGGACATCTGTCTATGGCTACACCTTC.

This sequence joins TRBV5-1 and TRBJ2-3; D is tentatively TRBD1 or TRBD2 (5 bases each). The germline V and J ends were trimmed by 1 base and 1 base, with 22 bases remaining between them. There are 19 residues in the CDR3. Per the germline V gene, CDR1 is SGHRS and CDR2 is YFSETQ. The CDR3 region has the DNA TGCGCCAGCAGCTTGTGGCAGGGCCTATCCGGGGATGGCACAGATACGCAGTATTTT. Amino acid sequence: CASSLWQGLSGDGTDTQYF.

V and J are TRBV19 and TRBJ1-1, with 9 bases lining up with TRBD1. Germline loops: CDR1 LNHDA, CDR2 SQIVND (reference sequence). V was clipped by 9 bases and J by 0 bases; unmatched bases: 11. The CDR3 covers 16 residues. CDR3 sequence reads: CASGTGSFDLNTEAFF. In DNA, the CDR3 is TGTGCCAGCGGGACAGGGTCCTTCGATCTGAACACTGAAGCTTTCTTT.

This clonotype has more than one count but fewer than ten. V gene TRBV18 combines with J gene TRBJ1-6; D unclear. This CDR3 comprises 17 residues. Germline lookup yields CDR1 KGHSH and CDR2 LQKENI. Trimming shortened V by 2 bases and J by 0 bases, and 11 bases separated the two germline ends. The DNA of the CDR3 is TGTGCCAGCTCACCATTGCCAGCGAGCTCCTATAATTCACCCCTCCACTTT. The encoded protein is CASSPLPASSYNSPLHF.

This clonotype was observed at least ten times. This sequence joins TRBV28 and TRBJ2-7; 10 nucleotides line up with TRBD2. CDR3 length: 16 residues. V gave up 6 bases and J gave up 4 bases; unmatched junction bases: 12. The germline gives CDR1 MDHEN, CDR2 SYDVKM. In DNA, the CDR3 is TGTGCCAGCAGCCAAATCAAGCGGGAGGGCCTTTACGAGCAGTACTTC. It translates to CASSQIKREGLYEQYF.

J is TRBJ1-1 and V is TRBV20-1, with D possibly being TRBD1 (5 bases). Deletions cut 3 bases from V and 6 bases from J, with 20 bases between. This CDR3 comprises 15 residues. Germline V gene sequence: CDR1 DFQATT, CDR2 SNEGSKA (reference sequence). For the CDR3, the DNA is TGCAGTGCTAGCGGCCGGCCAGGGATGGTCGCTGAAGCTTTCTTT. Translated: CSASGRPGMVAEAFF.

The CDR3: CASSPLRLHYEQYF. The CDR3 nucleotides read TGTGCCAGCAGCCCCCTCCGGCTCCACTACGAGCAGTACTTC. The J gene is TRBJ2-7, the V gene TRBV7-2; D is undetermined. CDR3 length: 14 residues. CDR1 is SGHTA and CDR2 is FQGNSA in the germline V gene. Trimming took 5 bases from V and 3 from J, leaving 14 bases between them. The whole variable domain, filled in from reference TRBV7-2 and TRBJ2-7, reads GAGVSQSPSNKVTEKGKDVELRCDPISGHTALYWYRQSLGQGLEFLIYFQGNSAPDKSGLPSDRFSAERTGGSVSTLTIQRTQQEDSAVYLCASSPLRLHYEQYFGPGTRLTVT.

In this sample, this clonotype turned up a few times. Here the CDR3 DNA reads TGTGCCAGCAGATTACTAACTAGCGGCGCGGATACGCAGTATTTT. Translating gives CASRLLTSGADTQYF. V is TRBV2 and J is TRBJ2-3; the match to TRBD2 covers 8 bases. Germline V lookup: CDR1 SNHLY, CDR2 FYNNEI. The CDR3 consists of 15 residues. The trim removed 6 bases at V and 6 bases at J, leaving 11 bases unmatched.

This clonotype was seen only a few times. CDR3 DNA: TGCGCCAGCAGCCAGCCCGGGACTAACCTCAGCACAGATACGCAGTATTTT. This gives the protein CASSQPGTNLSTDTQYF. The chain links TRBV4-1 to TRBJ2-3, with 7 bases that match TRBD2. This CDR3 contains 17 residues. Germline loops: CDR1 MGHRA, CDR2 YSYEKL. V dropped 3 bases and J dropped 0; count of bases not matched to a gene: 9.

The table lists this clonotype with many counts. This chain links TRBV6-5 with TRBJ2-7; no firm D call. Trimming left V 2 bases short and J 0 bases short, with 8 bases between. This CDR3 contains 14 residues. Germline assignment: CDR1 MNHEY and CDR2 SVGAGI. The CDR3 protein is CASSYAVSSYEQYF. DNA for the CDR3: TGTGCCAGCAGTTACGCGGTCAGCTCCTACGAGCAGTACTTC.

This clonotype was detected a few times. This sequence joins TRBV20-1 and TRBJ1-2; 8 bases map to TRBD1. CDR1 is DFQATT and CDR2 is SNEGSKA in the germline V gene (reference sequence). The CDR3 is made up of 15 amino acids. V shed 2 bases and J 4 bases; nucleotides not matched to a gene: 9. In DNA, the CDR3 is TGCAGTGCTAGAAGAAGAACAGGGGGTCGCTATGGCTACACCTTC. Protein: CSARRRTGGRYGYTF.

V is TRBV4-3 and J is TRBJ2-7; 10 positions match TRBD2. The CDR3 is 17 amino acids. V shed 0 bases and J 4 bases; nucleotides not matched to a gene: 9. Looked up from germline, CDR1 is LGHNA and CDR2 is YSLEER. CDR3 DNA: TGCGCCAGCAGCCAAGAGAGGGTCCCTAGCGGGAGTTACGAGCAGTACTTC. Translating gives CASSQERVPSGSYEQYF.

A few counts support this clonotype. In DNA form, the CDR3 reads TGTGCCAGTAGTATAGGGGGACTCGACACTGAAGCTTTCTTT. Protein product: CASSIGGLDTEAFF. This chain links TRBV19 with TRBJ1-1, with D maybe TRBD1 (5 bases). Trimming removed 1 base at V and 3 bases at J, with 9 bases between. Looked up from germline, CDR1 is LNHDA and CDR2 is SQIVND (reference sequence). The CDR3 spans 14 residues.

The chain recombines TRBV24-1 with TRBJ1-2; 11 bases map to TRBD1. The V gene end was trimmed by 4 bases and the J gene end by 7 bases; junction bases not matched to a gene: 7. Per the germline V gene, CDR1 is KGHDR and CDR2 is SFDVKD. The CDR3 is made up of 15 amino acids. The CDR3 is CATSEPGQGAGGYTF. The DNA of the CDR3 is TGTGCCACCAGTGAACCCGGACAGGGGGCTGGTGGCTACACCTTC.

The chain recombines TRBV6-1 with TRBJ1-6, with D perhaps matching TRBD1 (6 bases). With 2 bases removed from V and 9 bases from J, the gap between germline ends came to 11 bases. Germline V lookup: CDR1 MNHNS, CDR2 SASEGT. The CDR3 spans 14 residues. CDR3 protein: CASSEQGGRSPLHF. CDR3 sequence (DNA): TGTGCCAGCAGTGAACAAGGGGGGCGTTCACCCCTCCACTTT.

This sequence joins TRBV3-1 and TRBJ2-3, with D perhaps matching TRBD2 (5 bases). The germline V gene encodes CDR1 LGHDT and CDR2 YNNKEL (reference sequence). The CDR3 has 12 amino acids. V was shortened by 8 bases and J by 4 bases, with 10 bases between the two germline ends. DNA of the CDR3: TGTGCCAGCCAAGCGGCCTCAGATACGCAGTATTTT. Amino acids: CASQAASDTQYF.